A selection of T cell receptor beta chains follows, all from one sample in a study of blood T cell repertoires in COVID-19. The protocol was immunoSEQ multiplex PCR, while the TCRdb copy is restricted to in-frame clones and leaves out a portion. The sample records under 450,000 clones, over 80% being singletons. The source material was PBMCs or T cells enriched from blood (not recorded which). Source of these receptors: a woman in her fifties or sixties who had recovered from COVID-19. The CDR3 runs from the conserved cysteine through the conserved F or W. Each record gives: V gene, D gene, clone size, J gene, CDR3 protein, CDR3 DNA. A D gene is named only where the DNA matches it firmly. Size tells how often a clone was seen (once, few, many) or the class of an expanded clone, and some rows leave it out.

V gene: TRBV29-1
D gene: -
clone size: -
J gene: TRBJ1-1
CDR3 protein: CSAETAMNTEAFF
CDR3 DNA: TGCAGCGCTGAGACAGCCATGAACACTGAAGCTTTCTTT

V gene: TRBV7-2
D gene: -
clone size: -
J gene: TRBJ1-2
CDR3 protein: CASSLTGINYGYTF
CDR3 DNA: TGTGCCAGCAGCTTAACCGGGATAAACTATGGCTACACCTTC

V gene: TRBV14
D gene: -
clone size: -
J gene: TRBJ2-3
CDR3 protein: CASSQDLLPPDTQYF
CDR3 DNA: TGTGCCAGCAGCCAAGATTTACTACCACCAGATACGCAGTATTTT

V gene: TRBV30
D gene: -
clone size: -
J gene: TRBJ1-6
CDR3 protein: CAWSGTHNSPLHF
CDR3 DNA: TGTGCCTGGTCCGGGACTCATAATTCACCCCTCCACTTT

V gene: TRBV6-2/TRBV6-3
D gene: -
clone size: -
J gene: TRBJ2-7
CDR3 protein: CASSYSREKSEQYF
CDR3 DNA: TGTGCCAGCAGTTACTCCCGGGAGAAGAGCGAGCAGTACTTC

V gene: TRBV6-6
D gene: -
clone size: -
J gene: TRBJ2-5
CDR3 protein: CASSQGSSPAAETQYF
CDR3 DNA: TGTGCCAGCAGTCAAGGTTCCTCCCCAGCGGCGGAGACCCAGTACTTC

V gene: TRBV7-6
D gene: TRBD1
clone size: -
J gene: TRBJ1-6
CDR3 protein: CASSSGQKYGSPLHF
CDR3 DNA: TGTGCCAGCAGCTCGGGACAGAAGTATGGTTCACCCCTCCACTTT

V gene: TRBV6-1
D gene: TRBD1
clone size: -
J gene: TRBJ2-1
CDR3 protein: CASSEGRGNEQFF
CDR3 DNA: TGTGCCAGCAGTGAAGGCAGGGGGAATGAGCAGTTCTTC

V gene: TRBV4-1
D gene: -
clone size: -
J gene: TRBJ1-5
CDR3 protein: CASSQGLGKDRANSRPQHF
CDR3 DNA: TGCGCCAGCAGCCAAGGTTTAGGGAAGGACAGAGCCAATTCGCGGCCCCAGCATTTT

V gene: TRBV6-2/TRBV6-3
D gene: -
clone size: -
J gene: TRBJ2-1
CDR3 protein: CASSYSAGKSRNEQFF
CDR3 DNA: TGTGCCAGCAGTTACTCAGCAGGGAAATCTAGAAATGAGCAGTTCTTC

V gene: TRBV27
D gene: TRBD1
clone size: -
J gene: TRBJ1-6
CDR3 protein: CASSSQGMGSYNSPLHF
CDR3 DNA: TGTGCCAGCAGTTCACAGGGGATGGGCTCCTATAATTCACCCCTCCACTTT

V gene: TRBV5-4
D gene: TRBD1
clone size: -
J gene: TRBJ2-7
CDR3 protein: CASSLEATGDEQYF
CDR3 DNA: TGTGCCAGCAGCTTGGAGGCGACAGGGGACGAGCAGTACTTC

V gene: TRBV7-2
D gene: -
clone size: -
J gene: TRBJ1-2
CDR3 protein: CASSPGGLSNYGYTF
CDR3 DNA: TGTGCCAGCAGCCCTGGAGGACTGTCTAACTATGGCTACACCTTC

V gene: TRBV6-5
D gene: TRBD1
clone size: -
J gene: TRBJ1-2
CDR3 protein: CASSYTTGGRGYTF
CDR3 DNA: TGTGCCAGCAGTTACACGACAGGGGGCAGAGGCTACACCTTC

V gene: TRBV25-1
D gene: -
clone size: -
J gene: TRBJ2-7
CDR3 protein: CASSPRELPYF
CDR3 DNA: TGTGCCAGCAGTCCCCGGGAACTGCCGTACTTC

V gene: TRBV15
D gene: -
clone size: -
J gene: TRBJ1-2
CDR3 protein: CATSRESSYGYTF
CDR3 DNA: TGTGCCACCAGCAGAGAAAGTAGCTATGGCTACACCTTC

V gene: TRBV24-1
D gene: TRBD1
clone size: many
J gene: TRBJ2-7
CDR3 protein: CATSDARDREGAQYF
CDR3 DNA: TGTGCCACCAGTGATGCCCGGGACAGGGAAGGTGCGCAGTACTTC

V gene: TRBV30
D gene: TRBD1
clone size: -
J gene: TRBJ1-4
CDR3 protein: CAWSVGQGRGEKLFF
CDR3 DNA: TGTGCCTGGAGTGTGGGACAGGGGAGGGGGGAAAAACTGTTTTTT

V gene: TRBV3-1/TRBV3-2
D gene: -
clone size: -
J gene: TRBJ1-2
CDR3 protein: CASSQRGRRQQRGYTF
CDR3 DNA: TGTGCCAGCAGCCAACGGGGGAGGCGGCAGCAGCGTGGCTACACCTTC

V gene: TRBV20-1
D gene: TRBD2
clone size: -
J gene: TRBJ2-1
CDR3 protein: CSASSGGFDSYNEQFF
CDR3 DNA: TGCAGTGCTAGTAGCGGGGGGTTCGACTCCTACAATGAGCAGTTCTTC

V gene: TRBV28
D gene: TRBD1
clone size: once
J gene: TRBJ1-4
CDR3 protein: CASSTRGLGEKLFF
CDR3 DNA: TGTGCCAGCAGTACCAGGGGGCTCGGGGAAAAACTGTTTTTT

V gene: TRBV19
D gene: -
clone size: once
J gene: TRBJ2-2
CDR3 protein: CASSRGGTNTGELFF
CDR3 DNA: TGTGCCAGTAGTAGGGGCGGGACGAACACCGGGGAGCTGTTTTTT

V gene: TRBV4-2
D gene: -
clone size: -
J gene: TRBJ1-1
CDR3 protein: CASSQAGFGTEAFF
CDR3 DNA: TGTGCCAGCAGCCAAGCCGGGTTTGGTACTGAAGCTTTCTTT

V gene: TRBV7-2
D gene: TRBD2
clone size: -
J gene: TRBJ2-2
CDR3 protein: CASSSSYGGDTGELFF
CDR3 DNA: TGTGCCAGCAGCTCTAGTTATGGGGGGGACACCGGGGAGCTGTTTTTT

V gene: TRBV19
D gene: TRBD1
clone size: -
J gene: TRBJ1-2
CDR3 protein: CASSTPTGDTYGYTF
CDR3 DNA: TGTGCCAGTAGTACCCCGACAGGGGACACCTATGGCTACACCTTC

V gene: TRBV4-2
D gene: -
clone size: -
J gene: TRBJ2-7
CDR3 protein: CASSQDQAEYSYEQYF
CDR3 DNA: TGTGCCAGCAGCCAAGATCAAGCTGAATATTCCTACGAGCAGTACTTC

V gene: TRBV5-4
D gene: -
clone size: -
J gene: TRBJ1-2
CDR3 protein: CASSLSTHDYGYTF
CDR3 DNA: TGTGCCAGCAGCTTGAGCACGCATGACTATGGCTACACCTTC

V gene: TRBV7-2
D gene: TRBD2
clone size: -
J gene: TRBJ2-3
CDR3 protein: CASSLVGGLAATDTQYF
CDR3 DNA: TGTGCCAGCAGCTTAGTGGGGGGACTAGCGGCGACAGATACGCAGTATTTT

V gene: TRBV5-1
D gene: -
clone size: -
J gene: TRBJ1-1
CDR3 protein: CASSLDQGNTEAFF
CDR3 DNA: TGCGCCAGCAGCTTGGATCAGGGGAACACTGAAGCTTTCTTT

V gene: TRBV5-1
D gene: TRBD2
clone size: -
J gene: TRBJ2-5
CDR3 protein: CASSYPKPSGNFGEEETQYF
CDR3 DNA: TGCGCCAGCAGCTATCCGAAGCCTAGCGGGAATTTTGGCGAGGAAGAGACCCAGTACTTC

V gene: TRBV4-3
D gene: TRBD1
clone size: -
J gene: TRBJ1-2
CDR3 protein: CASSPGTGGIYGYTF
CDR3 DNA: TGCGCCAGCAGCCCGGGGACAGGGGGCATCTATGGCTACACCTTC

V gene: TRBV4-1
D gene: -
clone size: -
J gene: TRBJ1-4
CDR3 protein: CASSQRNLGVQGYEKLFF
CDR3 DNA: TGCGCCAGCAGCCAGAGAAACTTGGGGGTACAGGGCTATGAAAAACTGTTTTTT

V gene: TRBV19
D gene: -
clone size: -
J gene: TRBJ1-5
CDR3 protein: CASSVYARDQPQHF
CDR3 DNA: TGTGCCAGTAGTGTCTACGCCAGGGATCAGCCCCAGCATTTT

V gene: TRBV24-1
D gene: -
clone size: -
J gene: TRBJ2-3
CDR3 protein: CATSDKGVGTDTQYF
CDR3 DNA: TGTGCCACCAGTGATAAAGGGGTGGGCACAGATACGCAGTATTTT

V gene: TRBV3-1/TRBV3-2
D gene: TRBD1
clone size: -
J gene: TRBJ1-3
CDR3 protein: CASSRGGQGANTIYF
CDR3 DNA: TGTGCCAGCAGCCGGGGGGGACAGGGGGCCAACACCATATATTTT

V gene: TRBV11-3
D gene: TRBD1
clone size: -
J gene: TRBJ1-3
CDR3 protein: CASSPWTGGNTIYF
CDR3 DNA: TGTGCCAGCAGCCCCTGGACAGGGGGAAACACCATATATTTT

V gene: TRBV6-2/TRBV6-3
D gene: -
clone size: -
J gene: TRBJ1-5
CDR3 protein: CASSYRAGLSNQPQHF
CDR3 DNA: TGTGCCAGCAGTTACCGGGCAGGGCTGAGCAATCAGCCCCAGCATTTT

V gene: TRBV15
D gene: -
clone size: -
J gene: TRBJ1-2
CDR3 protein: CATSPSAGYGYTF
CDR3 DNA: TGTGCCACCTCCCCCTCGGCAGGCTATGGCTACACCTTC

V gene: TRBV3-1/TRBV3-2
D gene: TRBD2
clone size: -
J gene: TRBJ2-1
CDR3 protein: CASSQDSSGTYNEQFF
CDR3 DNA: TGTGCCAGCAGCCAAGATTCTAGCGGCACCTACAATGAGCAGTTCTTC

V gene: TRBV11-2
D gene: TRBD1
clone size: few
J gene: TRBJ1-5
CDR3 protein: CASSPGDSLGQPQHF
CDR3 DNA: TGTGCCAGCAGCCCCGGGGACAGTTTGGGGCAGCCCCAGCATTTT

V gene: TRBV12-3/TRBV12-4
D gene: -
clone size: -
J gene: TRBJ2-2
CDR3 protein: CASSFGVGELFF
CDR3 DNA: TGTGCCAGCAGTTTTGGAGTCGGGGAGCTGTTTTTT

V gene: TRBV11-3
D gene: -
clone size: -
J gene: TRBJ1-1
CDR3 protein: CASSLGRTATEAFF
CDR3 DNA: TGTGCCAGCAGCTTAGGGAGGACAGCCACTGAAGCTTTCTTT

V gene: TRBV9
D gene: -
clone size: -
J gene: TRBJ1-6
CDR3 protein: CASSVDYLSPLHF
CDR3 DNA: TGTGCCAGCAGCGTAGACTACCTTTCACCCCTCCACTTT

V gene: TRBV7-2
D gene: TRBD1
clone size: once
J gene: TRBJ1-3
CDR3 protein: CASGRGRFSSGNTIYF
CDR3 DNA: TGTGCCAGCGGCAGGGGGCGATTTAGCTCTGGAAACACCATATATTTT

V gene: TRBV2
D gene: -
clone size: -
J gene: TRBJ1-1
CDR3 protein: CASSETLNTEAFF
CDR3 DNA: TGTGCCAGCAGTGAAACTCTGAACACTGAAGCTTTCTTT

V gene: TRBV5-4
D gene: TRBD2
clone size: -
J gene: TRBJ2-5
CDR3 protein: CASSHLAGGGIKETQYF
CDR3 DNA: TGTGCCAGCAGCCATCTAGCGGGAGGGGGGATAAAAGAGACCCAGTACTTC

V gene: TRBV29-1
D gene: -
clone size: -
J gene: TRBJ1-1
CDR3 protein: CSVVGGPNTEAFF
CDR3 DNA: TGCAGCGTTGTGGGGGGTCCTAACACTGAAGCTTTCTTT

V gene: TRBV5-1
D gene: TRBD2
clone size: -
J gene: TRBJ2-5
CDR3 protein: CASSRSGGDQETQYF
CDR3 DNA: TGCGCCAGCAGCAGGAGCGGGGGGGATCAAGAGACCCAGTACTTC

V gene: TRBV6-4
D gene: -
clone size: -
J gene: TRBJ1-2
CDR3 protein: CASTPTHGDWVYGYTF
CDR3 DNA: TGTGCCAGCACCCCGACCCACGGGGATTGGGTCTATGGCTACACCTTC

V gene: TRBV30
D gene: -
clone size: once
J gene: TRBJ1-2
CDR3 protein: CAWSRGTGYTF
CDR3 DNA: TGTGCCTGGAGCAGGGGAACTGGCTACACCTTC

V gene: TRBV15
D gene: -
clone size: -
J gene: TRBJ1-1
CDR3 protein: CATSPDRGLAFF
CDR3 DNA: TGTGCCACCAGCCCTGATCGAGGTCTAGCTTTCTTT

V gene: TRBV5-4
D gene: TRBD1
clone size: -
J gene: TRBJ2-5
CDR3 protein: CASSSAGGRETQYF
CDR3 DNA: TGTGCCAGCAGCTCGGCAGGGGGCCGGGAGACCCAGTACTTC

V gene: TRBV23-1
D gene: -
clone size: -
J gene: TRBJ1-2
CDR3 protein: CASSRRAFGYGYTF
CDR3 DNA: TGCGCCAGCAGTCGGCGGGCATTCGGCTATGGCTACACCTTC

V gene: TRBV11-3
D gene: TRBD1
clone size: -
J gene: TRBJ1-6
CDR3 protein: CASSLDPGQGGNSPLHF
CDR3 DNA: TGTGCCAGCAGCTTAGACCCCGGACAGGGGGGTAATTCACCCCTCCACTTT